The TCR beta chain described here comes from a study of regulatory T cells. Broader study findings: Skewed V and J usage and few unique V-J pairs marked patient repertoires, most in Tregs.

The PCR used 52 TRBV and 13 TRBJ primers. Data came from immunoSEQ multiplex PCR; TCRdb stores just in-frame clones and leaves some out. Among some 10,000 clones listed, approximately 87% were seen once. At testing, patients were 2 to 39 years old, with reduced naive and increased memory T-cell proportions. Germline V lookup: CDR1 MDHEN, CDR2 SYDVKM. Trimming stripped 6 bases from V and 3 bases from J, with 26 bases between. This CDR3 contains 18 residues. For this clone: Its antigen is unidentified.

Sequenced sample: CD8+ T cells sorted from blood. The genes are TRBV28 and TRBJ1-2, with a possible D match to TRBD1 (5 bases). The receptor was derived from a young adult with CD3G deficiency. Here the CDR3 reads CASSRTGVQRGRDYGYTF. Here the CDR3 DNA reads TGTGCCAGCAGCCGTACCGGAGTACAAAGGGGCAGGGACTATGGCTACACCTTC.